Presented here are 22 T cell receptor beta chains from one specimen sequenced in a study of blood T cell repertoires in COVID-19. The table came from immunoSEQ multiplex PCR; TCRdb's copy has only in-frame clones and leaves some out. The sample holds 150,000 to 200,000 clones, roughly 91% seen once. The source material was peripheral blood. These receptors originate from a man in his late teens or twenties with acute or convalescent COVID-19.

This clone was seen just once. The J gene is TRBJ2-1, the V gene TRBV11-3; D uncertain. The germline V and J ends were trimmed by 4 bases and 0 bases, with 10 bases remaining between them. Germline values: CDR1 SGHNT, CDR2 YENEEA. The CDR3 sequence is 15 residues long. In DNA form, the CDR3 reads TGTGCCAGCAGCTCGTATGATAGCTCCTACAATGAGCAGTTCTTC. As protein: CASSSYDSSYNEQFF.

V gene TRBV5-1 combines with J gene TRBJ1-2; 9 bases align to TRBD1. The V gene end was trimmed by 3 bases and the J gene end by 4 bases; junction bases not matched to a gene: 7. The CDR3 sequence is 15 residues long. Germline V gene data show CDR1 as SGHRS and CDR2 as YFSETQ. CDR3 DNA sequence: TGCGCCAGCAGCTCCACAGGGGGCGATCCCTATGGCTACACCTTC. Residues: CASSSTGGDPYGYTF.

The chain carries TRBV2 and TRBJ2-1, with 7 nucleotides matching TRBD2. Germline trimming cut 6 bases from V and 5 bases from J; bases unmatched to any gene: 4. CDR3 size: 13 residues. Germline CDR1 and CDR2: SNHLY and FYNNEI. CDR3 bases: TGTGCCAGCAGAGGGGACTACAACAATGAGCAGTTCTTC. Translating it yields CASRGDYNNEQFF.

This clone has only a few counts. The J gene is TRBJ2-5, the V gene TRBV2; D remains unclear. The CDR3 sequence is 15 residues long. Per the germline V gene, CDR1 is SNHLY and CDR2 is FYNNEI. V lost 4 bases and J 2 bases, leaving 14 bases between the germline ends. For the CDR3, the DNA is TGTGCCAGCAGTGGAGAAGAACTTCAACAAGAGACCCAGTACTTC. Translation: CASSGEELQQETQYF.

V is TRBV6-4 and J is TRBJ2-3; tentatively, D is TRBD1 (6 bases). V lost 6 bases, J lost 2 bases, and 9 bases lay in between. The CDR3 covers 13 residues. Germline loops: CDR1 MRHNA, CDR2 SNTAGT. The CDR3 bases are TGTGCCAGCAGCCGGGACATCACAGATACGCAGTATTTT. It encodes CASSRDITDTQYF.

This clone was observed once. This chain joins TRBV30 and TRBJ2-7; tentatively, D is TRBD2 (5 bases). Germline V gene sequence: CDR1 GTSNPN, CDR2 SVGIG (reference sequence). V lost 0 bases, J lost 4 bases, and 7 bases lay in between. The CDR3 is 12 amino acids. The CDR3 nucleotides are TGTGCCTGGAGTGTGACGGGATACGAGCAGTACTTC. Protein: CAWSVTGYEQYF.

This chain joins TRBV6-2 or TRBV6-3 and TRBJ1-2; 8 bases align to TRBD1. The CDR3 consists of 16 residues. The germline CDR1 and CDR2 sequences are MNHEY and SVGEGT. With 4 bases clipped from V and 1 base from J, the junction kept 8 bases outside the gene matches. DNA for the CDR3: TGTGCCAGCAGTTTTCCCGTAGGACAGGGTAACTATGGCTACACCTTC. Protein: CASSFPVGQGNYGYTF.

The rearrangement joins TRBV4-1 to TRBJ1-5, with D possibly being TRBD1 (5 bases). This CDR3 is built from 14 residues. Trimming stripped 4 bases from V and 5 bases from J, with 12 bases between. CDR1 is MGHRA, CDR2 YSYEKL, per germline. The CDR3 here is CASSRTGEYQPQHF. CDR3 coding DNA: TGCGCCAGCAGCCGTACGGGGGAGTATCAGCCCCAGCATTTT.

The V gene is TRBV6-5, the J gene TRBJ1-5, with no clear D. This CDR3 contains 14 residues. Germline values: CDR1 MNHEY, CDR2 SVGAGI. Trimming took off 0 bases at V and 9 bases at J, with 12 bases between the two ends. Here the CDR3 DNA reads TGTGCCAGCAGTTACTCCGATGCCGAGGGGCCCCAGCATTTT. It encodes CASSYSDAEGPQHF.

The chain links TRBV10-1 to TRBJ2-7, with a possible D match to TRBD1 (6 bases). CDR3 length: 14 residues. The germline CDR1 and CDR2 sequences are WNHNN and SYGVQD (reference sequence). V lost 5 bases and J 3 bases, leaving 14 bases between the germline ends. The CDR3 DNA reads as TGCGCCAGCAGTAGGACAGTGGGGGACTACGAGCAGTACTTC. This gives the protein CASSRTVGDYEQYF.

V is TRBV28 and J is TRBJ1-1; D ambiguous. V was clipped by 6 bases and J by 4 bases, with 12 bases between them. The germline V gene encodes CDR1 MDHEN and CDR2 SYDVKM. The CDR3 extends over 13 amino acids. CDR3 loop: CASSSIHITEAFF. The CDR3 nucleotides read TGTGCCAGCAGCAGTATCCATATCACTGAAGCTTTCTTT.

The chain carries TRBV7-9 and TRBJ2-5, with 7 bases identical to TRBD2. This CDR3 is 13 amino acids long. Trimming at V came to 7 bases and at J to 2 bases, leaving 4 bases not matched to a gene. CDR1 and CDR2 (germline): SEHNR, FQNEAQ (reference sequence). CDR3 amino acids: CASMNGGQETQYF. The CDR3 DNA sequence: TGTGCCAGCATGAACGGGGGGCAAGAGACCCAGTACTTC.

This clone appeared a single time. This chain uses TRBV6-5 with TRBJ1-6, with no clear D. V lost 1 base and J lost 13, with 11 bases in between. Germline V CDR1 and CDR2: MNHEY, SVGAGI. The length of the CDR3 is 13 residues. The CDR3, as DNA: TGTGCCAGCAGTTACTTGGAGGGTGTGCCCCTCCACTTT. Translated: CASSYLEGVPLHF.

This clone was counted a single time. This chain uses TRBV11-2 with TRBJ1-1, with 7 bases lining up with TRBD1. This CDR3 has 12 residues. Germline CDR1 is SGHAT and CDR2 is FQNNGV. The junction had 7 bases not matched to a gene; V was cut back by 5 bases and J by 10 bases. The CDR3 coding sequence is TGTGCCAGCAGCCCCGTGACAGGGAGAGCTTTCTTT. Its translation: CASSPVTGRAFF.

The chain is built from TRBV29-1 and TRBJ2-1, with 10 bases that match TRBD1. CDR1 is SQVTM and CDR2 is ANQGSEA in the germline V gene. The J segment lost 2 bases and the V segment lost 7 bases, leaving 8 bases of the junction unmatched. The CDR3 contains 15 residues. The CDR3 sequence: CSGVPGQGPYNEQFF. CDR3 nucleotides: TGCAGCGGTGTACCGGGACAGGGGCCCTACAATGAGCAGTTCTTC.

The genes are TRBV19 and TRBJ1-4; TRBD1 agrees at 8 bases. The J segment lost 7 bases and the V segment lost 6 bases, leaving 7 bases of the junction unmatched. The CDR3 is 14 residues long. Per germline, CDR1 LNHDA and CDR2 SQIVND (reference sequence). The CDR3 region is CASRETGATEKLFF. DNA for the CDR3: TGTGCCAGTAGGGAGACAGGGGCAACTGAAAAACTGTTTTTT.

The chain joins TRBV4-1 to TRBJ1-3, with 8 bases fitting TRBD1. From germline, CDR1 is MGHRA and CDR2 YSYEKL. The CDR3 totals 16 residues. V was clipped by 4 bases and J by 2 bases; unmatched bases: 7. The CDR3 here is CASSRTTGGAGNTIYF. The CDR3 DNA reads TGCGCCAGCAGCCGCACTACAGGGGGAGCTGGAAACACCATATATTTT.

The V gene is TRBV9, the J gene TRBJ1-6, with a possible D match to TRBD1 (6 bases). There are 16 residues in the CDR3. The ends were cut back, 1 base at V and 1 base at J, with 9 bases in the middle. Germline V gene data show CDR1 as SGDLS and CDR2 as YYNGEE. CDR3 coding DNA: TGTGCCAGCAGCGTATACGACAGGTCCTATAATTCACCCCTCCACTTT. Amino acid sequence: CASSVYDRSYNSPLHF.

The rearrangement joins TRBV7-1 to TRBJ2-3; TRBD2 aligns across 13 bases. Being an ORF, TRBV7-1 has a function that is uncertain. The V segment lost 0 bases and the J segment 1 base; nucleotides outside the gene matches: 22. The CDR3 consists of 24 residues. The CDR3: CASSSARGDPGRTSGSRGTDTQYF. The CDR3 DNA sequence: TGTGCCAGCAGCTCAGCGAGAGGTGACCCCGGCAGGACTAGCGGGAGTCGGGGCACAGATACGCAGTATTTT.

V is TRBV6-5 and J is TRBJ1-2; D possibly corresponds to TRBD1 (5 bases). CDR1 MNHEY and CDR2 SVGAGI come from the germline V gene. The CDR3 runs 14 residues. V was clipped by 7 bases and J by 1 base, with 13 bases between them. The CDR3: CASTSTVNNYGYTF. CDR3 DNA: TGTGCCAGCACCTCGACAGTCAATAACTATGGCTACACCTTC.

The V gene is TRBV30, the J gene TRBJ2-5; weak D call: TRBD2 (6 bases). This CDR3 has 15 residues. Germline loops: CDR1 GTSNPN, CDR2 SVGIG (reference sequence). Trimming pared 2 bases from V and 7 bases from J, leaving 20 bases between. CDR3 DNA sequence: TGTGCCTGGAGTCCCCCGGGACTCCTCTTTGCGACCCAGTACTTC. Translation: CAWSPPGLLFATQYF.

DNA for the CDR3: TGTGCCAGCAGTGACAGCGGGGGCGCTTCCTACGAGCAGTACTTC. Translated: CASSDSGGASYEQYF. V is TRBV9 and J is TRBJ2-7; 8 bases match TRBD2. The germline V gene has CDR1 SGDLS and CDR2 YYNGEE. This CDR3 is 15 amino acids long. Unmatched junction bases numbered 8, after V lost 5 bases and J lost 1 base.